This T cell receptor (beta chain) stems from a study of multiple sclerosis patients with progressive multifocal leukoencephalopathy. The CDR3 consists of 15 residues. The V end lost 0 bases, the J end lost 4 bases, and 12 bases lay between the germline ends. The germline V gene encodes CDR1 LGHNA and CDR2 YNFKEQ. Spiked into each PCR were synthetic inline TR CDR3 controls of all V-J pairings. The assay was immunoSEQ multiplex PCR, and TCRdb's table has in-frame clones only and misses some. The sample records some 30,000 clones, almost 95% being singletons. Described time point: before natalizumab initiation. T0 refers to blood drawn before natalizumab was first infused.

The TCR sequence derives from a man aged 25 to 40 with multiple sclerosis. Sequencing used PBMCs. This chain uses TRBV4-2 with TRBJ2-5; no definite D call. In DNA form, the CDR3 reads TGTGCCAGCAGCCAAGAGCTCCGGAAAAGAGAGACCCAGTACTTC. Its protein product is CASSQELRKRETQYF.